This T cell receptor (beta chain) came from a study of blood T cell repertoires in COVID-19. Looking at the study overall: Donors in the United States, Italy and Spain gave samples during acute or convalescent COVID-19. T cells, B-cell-depleted T cells, or PBMCs provided the cDNA or gDNA that served as material.

In the original processing: Researchers report that nucleated cell counts were estimated from reference gene primer amplification. TCRdb keeps only in-frame clones here, not all; method: immunoSEQ multiplex PCR. V, J and clone size are taken as reported in that table, and D and trimming were inferred from the DNA itself. Counted here are some 70,000 clones, about 80% occurring once; the ten biggest clones make up roughly 0.83%. Germline lookup yields CDR1 LNHDA and CDR2 SQIVND (reference sequence). The CDR3 length is 13 residues. Trimming removed 5 bases at V and 7 bases at J, with 11 bases between. The TCR sequence derives from a woman in her 70s with acute or convalescent COVID-19. The rearrangement uses TRBV19 and TRBJ1-4; the D is unclear. Sequencing was carried out using peripheral blood. This chain's CDR3 is CASSDEVGEKLFF. The CDR3 DNA reads as TGTGCCAGTAGTGACGAGGTTGGTGAAAAACTGTTTTTT.